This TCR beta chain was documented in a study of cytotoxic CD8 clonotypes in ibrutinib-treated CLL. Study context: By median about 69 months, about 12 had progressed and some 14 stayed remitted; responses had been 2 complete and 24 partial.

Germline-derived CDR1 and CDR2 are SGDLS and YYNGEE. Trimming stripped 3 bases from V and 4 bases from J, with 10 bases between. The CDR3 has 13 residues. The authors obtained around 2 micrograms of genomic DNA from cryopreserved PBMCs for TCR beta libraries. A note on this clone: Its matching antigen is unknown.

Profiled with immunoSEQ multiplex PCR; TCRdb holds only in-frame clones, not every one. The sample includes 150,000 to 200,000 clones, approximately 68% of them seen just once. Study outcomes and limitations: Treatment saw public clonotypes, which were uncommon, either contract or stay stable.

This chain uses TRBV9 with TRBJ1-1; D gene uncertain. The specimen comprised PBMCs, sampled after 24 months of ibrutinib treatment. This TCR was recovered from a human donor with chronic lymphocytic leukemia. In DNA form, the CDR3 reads TGTGCCAGCAGCGAGACCGCAGCCACTGAAGCTTTCTTT. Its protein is CASSETAATEAFF.